Below are 10 T cell receptor beta chains sequenced from a single sample in a study of cytomegalovirus exposure and HLA in healthy donors. In the PCR, 60 Vbeta and 13 Jbeta primers were used. The table came from immunoSEQ multiplex PCR; TCRdb's copy has only in-frame clones and leaves some out. There are 150,000 to 200,000 clones in the sample; roughly 80% occur only once, and approximately 15% lies in the top ten. Sequenced sample: PBMCs. These receptors all stem from a woman in her 40s in good health and CMV-seronegative.

This clone was seen only once. This sequence joins TRBV25-1 and TRBJ2-5; D call uncertain. The CDR3 length is 14 residues. The V gene's germline CDR1 is MGHDK and CDR2 SYGVNS. V dropped 1 base and J dropped 1 base, with 7 bases sitting between them. This CDR3 is CASSESDFQETQYF. DNA for the CDR3: TGTGCCAGCAGTGAATCTGACTTCCAAGAGACCCAGTACTTC. Filled out from reference TRBV25-1 and TRBJ2-5, the complete variable domain reads EADIYQTPRYLVIGTGKKITLECSQTMGHDKMYWYQQDPGMELHLIHYSYGVNSTEKGDLSSESTVSRIRTEHFPLTLESARPSHTSQYLCASSESDFQETQYFGPGTRLLVL.

V usage is TRBV5-3 and J usage is TRBJ2-7, with a tentative D call TRBD2 (6 bases). TRBV5-3 is designated an ORF whose function remains uncertain. The ends were cut back, 1 base at V and 1 base at J, with 9 bases in the middle. The CDR3 length is 14 residues. In DNA, the CDR3 is TGTGCCAGAAGCTTGCGGGGGAGATCCTACGAGCAGTACTTC. Amino acids: CARSLRGRSYEQYF.

The chain joins TRBV2 to TRBJ1-2, with 8 bases aligning to TRBD1. The length of the CDR3 is 14 residues. V gave up 6 bases and J gave up 8 bases; unmatched junction bases: 11. CDR1 SNHLY and CDR2 FYNNEI come from the germline V gene. Written as DNA, the CDR3 is TGTGCCAGCAGGAGCACGAGGACAGGGAAGGGCTACACCTTC. It specifies CASRSTRTGKGYTF.

This chain links TRBV28 with TRBJ2-3; D gene uncertain. CDR1 and CDR2 from the germline V gene are MDHEN and SYDVKM. The CDR3 extends over 14 amino acids. V shed 10 bases and J shed 1 base, with 15 bases lying between them. The CDR3 spells CATTKSQGTDTQYF. As DNA, the CDR3 is TGTGCCACCACCAAAAGCCAGGGCACAGATACGCAGTATTTT.

In its sample, this clone was seen once. The V gene is TRBV10-3, the J gene TRBJ1-5; 7 bases map to TRBD1. The CDR3 is made up of 15 amino acids. Trimming cost V 2 bases and J 9 bases; bases outside gene matches: 10. Germline values: CDR1 ENHRY, CDR2 SYGVKD. The CDR3 region is CAISERGTDHRPQHF. The CDR3 DNA reads as TGTGCCATCAGTGAGAGAGGGACAGACCACAGGCCCCAGCATTTT.

In its sample, this clone was seen a few times. The chain recombines TRBV6-6 with TRBJ1-4, with 7 bases fitting TRBD1. With 5 bases clipped from V and 0 bases from J, the junction kept 3 bases outside the gene matches. CDR3 size: 15 residues. Germline CDR1 reads MNHNY; CDR2 reads SVGAGI (reference sequence). The CDR3 coding sequence is TGTGCCAGCAGTCAAGGGACAGCAACTAATGAAAAACTGTTTTTT. Protein: CASSQGTATNEKLFF.

The chain recombines TRBV27 with TRBJ2-7, with D perhaps TRBD2 (7 bases). There are 13 residues in the CDR3. The germline CDR1 and CDR2 sequences are MNHEY and SMNVEV (reference sequence). Trimming removed 0 bases at V and 6 bases at J, with 9 bases between. The chain's CDR3 is CASSLSRGAEQYF. The CDR3 nucleotides are TGTGCCAGCAGTTTATCTCGGGGGGCCGAGCAGTACTTC.

This chain links TRBV28 with TRBJ1-2, with 9 bases fitting TRBD1. This CDR3 contains 16 residues. Losses at the gene ends were 5 bases for V and 5 bases for J; bases not matched to a gene: 12. CDR1 and CDR2 (germline): MDHEN, SYDVKM. The CDR3 bases are TGTGCCAGCAGTGGTCCGGGACAGGGATCATGGTATGGCTACACCTTC. Translated: CASSGPGQGSWYGYTF.

The V and J genes are TRBV6-1 and TRBJ2-2; TRBD1 might be the D (6 bases). Germline V gene data show CDR1 as MNHNS and CDR2 as SASEGT. This CDR3 region has 17 residues. The V gene lost 5 bases and the J gene lost 1 base, with 17 bases spanning the gap. The CDR3 loop is CASSQVALTGNTGELFF. The CDR3 DNA follows: TGTGCCAGCAGTCAAGTCGCCTTGACAGGGAACACCGGGGAGCTGTTTTTT.

The CDR3 sequence is CASSLGPTNYEQYF. DNA of the CDR3: TGTGCCAGCAGCTTAGGACCGACTAACTACGAGCAGTACTTC. The chain is built from TRBV13 and TRBJ2-7; weak D call: TRBD2 (5 bases). The V gene's germline CDR1 is PRHDT and CDR2 FYEKMQ (reference sequence). V was shortened by 0 bases and J by 3 bases, with 9 bases between the two germline ends. This CDR3 contains 14 residues.